This T cell receptor beta chain comes out of a study of tissue T cells after allogeneic stem cell transplantation. Findings and limits, study-wide: Tissue-detected TCR repertoire was only partly captured by blood and spleen T cells. Anatomically similar tissues had similar TCR repertoires within each patient. Few T cell clones were shared across patients, but motif clusters showed tissue-specific shared signatures.

Sequencing was performed with immunoSEQ multiplex PCR; in TCRdb, only in-frame clones are kept and a portion is missing. Of 6,500 to 7,500 clones listed, less than 60% are singletons. Time point reported: mouse harvest day 7 after allogeneic transplant. Each mouse received 10^7 T-cell-depleted marrow cells plus 10^6 splenic CD5+ T cells by tail vein. B6 (H2b) cells into BALB/c (H2d) mice; tissues taken at day 7 or 14. Germline V gives CDR1 KGHTA, CDR2 FQNQQP. The CDR3 loop spans 13 amino acids. Notes on this clone: Its target is unknown. Germline and genes: mouse. The CDR3 goes on 1 residue after the read ends, and that part is filled in from the germline J gene.

The rearrangement joins TRBV23 to TRBJ1-1. The sequenced sample consisted of gut tissue. The receptor was derived from a female BALB/c mouse given C57BL/6 T cells with graft-versus-host disease after an allogeneic hematopoietic cell transplant. The CDR3: CSSSQATYTEVFF. Partial CDR3 DNA: TGCTCCAGCAGTCAAGCCACCTACACAGAAGTCTTC.